This T cell receptor beta chain emerged from a study of vaccination and CD4 T cells after COVID-19. Germline loops: CDR1 LNHDA, CDR2 SQIVND (reference sequence). The CDR3 totals 15 residues. Trimming removed 5 bases from V and 0 bases from J, with 13 bases in between. The sample's treatment: roughly 10-day PBMC culture with coronavirus spike peptide pools or control peptides (ViraFEST assay). Judged by abundance, this clonotype is medium-sized. The antigen remains unidentified. Sequencing of cultured CD4+ T cell DNA used the Oncomine TCR Beta short-read assay. TCRdb ran MiXCR on the PCR reads and lists one entry per CDR3 protein. The sample includes about 12,000 distinct CDR3 sequences, about half of them seen just once.

The chain recombines TRBV19 with TRBJ1-2, with a weak D call TRBD1 (5 bases). The source of this sequence is a human donor who had recovered from COVID-19. The sample was CD4+ T cells from blood, cultured in vitro. CDR3 DNA sequence: TGTGCCAGTAGTCAGTGGGGCTTAACTAACTATGGCTACACCTTC. Protein product: CASSQWGLTNYGYTF.